This T cell receptor (beta chain) stems from a study of post-analysis software for immune sequencing data. About the study: Both relapsing-remitting and secondary progressive multiple sclerosis featured among the disease courses, as did progressive-relapsing multiple sclerosis. General study results and limits: Samples from one preparation batch, clustered by F measure, grouped strongly together. Comparison with controls showed significantly lower normalized Chao1 diversity in multiple sclerosis patients. Patients showed TRBV5-6, TRBV5-1 and TRBV20-1 among several TRBV segments more frequent than in controls.

Points on this clonotype: Its antigen is unknown.

Libraries were made from TCR beta cDNA, and they carried unique molecular identifiers. Each sample of about 1 to 10 million input T cells yielded 500,000 or so cDNA molecules, so each molecule approximated one T cell. TCRdb reprocessed the PCR reads via MiXCR and lists one record per CDR3 protein. The sample has fewer than 600,000 distinct CDR3 sequences; roughly 45% are singletons. The trim removed 2 bases at V and 3 bases at J, leaving 3 bases unmatched. Germline loops: CDR1 MDHEN, CDR2 SYDVKM. There are 14 residues in the CDR3. The chain has TRBV28 and TRBJ2-7; 8 bases map to TRBD1. This TCR derives from a girl aged 10-17 years with multiple sclerosis. The sequencing sample was made of blood. CDR3 residues: CASSLHDRGYEQYF. The CDR3 DNA follows: TGTGCCAGCAGTTTACACGACAGGGGCTACGAGCAGTACTTC.